This TCR beta chain emerged from a study of cytomegalovirus exposure and HLA in healthy donors. Note on this clone: The antigen remains undetermined.

The study, taken as a whole, reports: Solely CMV serostatus was available to characterize immune exposure.

PCR amplification relied on 60 Vbeta primers (plus 13 Jbeta primers). The assay was immunoSEQ multiplex PCR, and TCRdb's table has in-frame clones only and misses some. The sample holds some 140,000 clones; less than 85% are singletons and the top ten take approximately 1.5%. Sequencing was carried out using PBMCs. The sequence derives from a man in his forties or fifties in good health and CMV-seronegative.

The CDR3 DNA reads TGTGCCAGCGGGGGGGTAGGGTCCCAGTACTTC. This codes for CASGGVGSQYF. This chain joins TRBV27 and TRBJ2-5; 7 nucleotides agree with TRBD2. With 8 bases clipped from V and 9 bases from J, the junction kept 6 bases outside the gene matches. This CDR3 comprises 11 residues. Germline CDR1 MNHEY, CDR2 SMNVEV (reference sequence).